Listed here are 21 T cell receptor beta chains from one sample, sequenced in a study of response to subunit inactivated influenza vaccine. MiXCR was run by TCRdb on the RT-PCR reads, yielding one entry per CDR3 protein. The data show about 650,000 distinct CDR3 sequences, more than 15% seen once. This sample comprised PBMCs from blood, obtained roughly 13 days after vaccination. All receptors come from a man aged 50 to 59 who received an inactivated influenza vaccine.

This sequence joins TRBV7-2 and TRBJ1-6, with D tentatively TRBD1 (5 bases). Trimming removed 5 bases at V and 10 bases at J, with 15 bases between. The length of the CDR3 is 14 residues. Germline assignment: CDR1 SGHTA and CDR2 FQGNSA. The CDR3 is CASSPDTAFSPLHF. CDR3 coding DNA: TGTGCCAGCAGCCCGGACACCGCCTTCTCACCCCTCCACTTT.

In its sample, this clonotype was seen many times. The chain uses TRBV12-3 or TRBV12-4 and TRBJ1-2; 7 bases align to TRBD1. The CDR3 has 14 residues. The ends lost 5 bases at V and 5 bases at J; junction bases unmatched: 8. The DNA for the CDR3 is TGTGCCAGCAGTCCCGAGGGACAGCATTATGGCTACACCTTC. Translating it yields CASSPEGQHYGYTF.

This clonotype was recorded a few times. V usage is TRBV20-1 and J usage is TRBJ2-5; tentative D call: TRBD1 (5 bases). Trimming took 4 bases from V and 9 from J, leaving 15 bases between them. The CDR3 is 12 residues long. Looked up from germline, CDR1 is DFQATT and CDR2 is SNEGSKA (reference sequence). In nucleotides, the CDR3 is TGCAGTGCTACGCAGGGCCCGCTATCCCAGTACTTC. Translated: CSATQGPLSQYF.

V usage is TRBV28 and J usage is TRBJ2-2; possibly TRBD2 for D (6 bases). The CDR3 is made up of 14 amino acids. CDR1 MDHEN and CDR2 SYDVKM come from the germline V gene. The V gene lost 3 bases and the J gene lost 4 bases, with 9 bases spanning the gap. The CDR3 sequence: CASSFGAGTGELFF. DNA of the CDR3: TGTGCCAGCAGTTTTGGAGCGGGCACCGGGGAGCTGTTTTTT.

V gene TRBV29-1 combines with J gene TRBJ2-7; D is unresolved. Germline V CDR1 and CDR2: SQVTM, ANQGSEA. The CDR3 consists of 13 residues. Trimming took off 4 bases at V and 0 bases at J, with 10 bases between the two ends. CDR3 loop: CSVVLTSSYEQYF. CDR3 sequence (DNA): TGCAGCGTTGTGCTCACGAGCTCCTACGAGCAGTACTTC.

This clonotype was counted only a few times. The V and J genes are TRBV5-1 and TRBJ2-1; the match to TRBD2 covers 11 bases. This CDR3 is built from 15 residues. The junction had 7 bases not matched to a gene; V was cut back by 2 bases and J by 9 bases. CDR1 SGHRS and CDR2 YFSETQ come from the germline V gene. CDR3 sequence (DNA): TGCGCCAGCAGCTTTAGCGGGGGGGCGCTCATTGAGCAGTTCTTC. Translated: CASSFSGGALIEQFF.

This clonotype was counted a few times. The chain is built from TRBV5-6 and TRBJ2-5; 10 bases line up with TRBD2. Germline V gene sequence: CDR1 SGHDT, CDR2 YYEEEE. The CDR3 is 17 residues long. J was trimmed by 2 bases and V by 0 bases; bases with no gene match: 7. The CDR3 coding sequence is TGTGCCAGCAGCTTGGCCCAAGGGACTAGCGAACAAGAGACCCAGTACTTC. Residues: CASSLAQGTSEQETQYF.

This chain joins TRBV5-1 and TRBJ2-3; D perhaps matches TRBD1 (5 bases). The CDR3 covers 14 residues. V lost 0 bases, J lost 4 bases, and 9 bases lay in between. CDR1 SGHRS and CDR2 YFSETQ come from the germline V gene. CDR3 sequence (DNA): TGCGCCAGCAGCTTGGTGACAGACTCAGATACGCAGTATTTT. Translation gives CASSLVTDSDTQYF.

This chain uses TRBV6-5 with TRBJ2-7, with 10 bases that match TRBD2. Germline V CDR1 and CDR2: MNHEY, SVGAGI. The V and J ends lost 4 bases and 7 bases, in that order; junction bases with no gene match: 7. This CDR3 is 14 amino acids long. CDR3 region: CASSFTSGMGEQYF. The CDR3 DNA reads as TGTGCCAGCAGTTTCACTAGCGGGATGGGAGAGCAGTACTTC.

This clonotype was counted between two and nine times. The rearrangement links TRBV11-2 to TRBJ2-1, with TRBD2 matching over 12 bases. V was clipped by 5 bases and J by 0 bases; unmatched bases: 11. CDR3 length: 19 amino acids. Germline V gene lookup returns CDR1 SGHAT and CDR2 FQNNGV. The CDR3 DNA reads as TGTGCCAGCAGCGGGAGGACTAGCGGGATCTTTAGCTCCTACAATGAGCAGTTCTTC. Protein product: CASSGRTSGIFSSYNEQFF.

Details on this clonotype: Possible read error: a much larger clone is one base away. The V gene is TRBV7-3, the J gene TRBJ2-3, with D unclear. The closer fit of TRBJ1-5 to the DNA end suggests the J call may be wrong. Germline CDR1 reads SGHTA; CDR2 reads FQGTGA. The CDR3 has 14 residues. The CDR3 bases are TGTGCCAGCAGACCGACTGCTAGCACAGATACGCAGCATTTT. Translation: CASRPTASTDTQHF.

The chain is built from TRBV28 and TRBJ2-5, with 11 bases aligning to TRBD2. The CDR3 length is 16 residues. The V gene end was trimmed by 5 bases and the J gene end by 5 bases; junction bases not matched to a gene: 10. Germline V lookup: CDR1 MDHEN, CDR2 SYDVKM. DNA of the CDR3: TGTGCCAGCAGTCACCGGACTAGCGGGCGCCCGGAGACCCAGTACTTC. It is translated as CASSHRTSGRPETQYF.

The rearrangement links TRBV6-1 to TRBJ1-2, with a tentative D call TRBD1 (5 bases). V was shortened by 7 bases and J by 4 bases, with 13 bases between the two germline ends. CDR3 length equals 13 residues. Germline values: CDR1 MNHNS, CDR2 SASEGT. CDR3 nucleotide sequence: TGTGCCAGCACCCAACTAGGGGTCTATGGCTACACCTTC. It specifies CASTQLGVYGYTF.

This clonotype was observed a handful of times. The chain recombines TRBV7-9 with TRBJ1-1, with 11 bases lining up with TRBD1. V lost 7 bases, J lost 7 bases, and 11 bases stayed unmatched. This CDR3 spans 15 amino acids. The germline CDR1 and CDR2 sequences are SEHNR and FQNEAQ (reference sequence). DNA for the CDR3: TGTGCCAGCATTCACCGGACAGGGGGCGGAGGTGAAGCTTTCTTT. Residues: CASIHRTGGGGEAFF.

The CDR3 sequence is CASSPKFLAETSSTDTQYF. CDR3 DNA: TGTGCCAGCAGCCCAAAATTCTTAGCGGAAACCTCTAGCACAGATACGCAGTATTTT. The chain combines TRBV13 with TRBJ2-3; D might be TRBD2 (6 bases). The V and J ends lost 5 bases and 0 bases respectively, with 24 bases between them. From germline, CDR1 is PRHDT and CDR2 FYEKMQ (reference sequence). This CDR3 is 19 amino acids long.

This clonotype turned up a few times. The chain couples TRBV7-2 to TRBJ2-5; 7 bases are a match to TRBD2. CDR1 is SGHTA, CDR2 FQGNSA, per germline. Trimming took 4 bases from V and 5 from J; bases not matched to a gene: 13. The CDR3 is made up of 16 amino acids. The CDR3 DNA follows: TGTGCCAGCAGCTATATCCTGACCGGGGAGGGGGAGACCCAGTACTTC. Translated, it gives CASSYILTGEGETQYF.

This sequence joins TRBV5-1 and TRBJ2-1; maybe TRBD2 (7 bases). The ends were cut back, 4 bases at V and 0 bases at J, with 17 bases in the middle. The CDR3 loop spans 17 amino acids. The V gene's germline CDR1 is SGHRS and CDR2 YFSETQ. Written as DNA, the CDR3 is TGCGCCAGCAGCCCGCGGGGGCGTTTGAGCTCCTACAATGAGCAGTTCTTC. As protein: CASSPRGRLSSYNEQFF.

This clonotype turned up a few times. The chain uses TRBV20-1 and TRBJ2-7, with 11 bases that match TRBD1. The CDR3 covers 16 residues. Germline assignment: CDR1 DFQATT and CDR2 SNEGSKA (reference sequence). Trimming cost V 6 bases and J 4 bases; bases outside gene matches: 14. This CDR3 is CSATSPGTGGRYEQYF. In DNA, the CDR3 is TGCAGTGCCACTAGTCCCGGGACAGGGGGGAGATACGAGCAGTACTTC.

The chain recombines TRBV7-8 with TRBJ2-7; 11 bases line up with TRBD1. The CDR3 is 16 amino acids. CDR1 SGHVS and CDR2 FQNEAQ come from the germline V gene. Trimming removed 2 bases from V and 1 base from J; junction bases left unmatched: 4. The CDR3 sequence: CASSLKGTGGSYEQYF. The CDR3 DNA reads TGTGCCAGCAGCTTAAAGGGGACAGGGGGATCCTACGAGCAGTACTTC.

The chain is built from TRBV20-1 and TRBJ2-1, with 9 bases fitting TRBD2. The CDR3 has 16 residues. V was clipped by 0 bases and J by 0 bases; unmatched bases: 3. Germline values: CDR1 DFQATT, CDR2 SNEGSKA (reference sequence). The CDR3 DNA reads TGCAGTGCTAGAGATCTTAGCGGGGGCTCCTACAATGAGCAGTTCTTC. This codes for CSARDLSGGSYNEQFF.

The chain uses TRBV5-5 and TRBJ2-7, with TRBD1 identical over 8 bases. V shed 5 bases and J 5 bases; nucleotides not matched to a gene: 9. This CDR3 comprises 14 residues. The germline gives CDR1 SGHKS, CDR2 YYEKEE (reference sequence). This chain's CDR3 is CASRPRTGINEQYF. CDR3 DNA sequence: TGTGCCAGCAGGCCACGGACAGGGATAAACGAGCAGTACTTC.